Below are 11 T cell receptor beta chains sequenced from a single sample in a study of T-cell memory formation after mild COVID-19. TCRdb ran MiXCR on the 5' RACE reads and lists one entry per CDR3 protein. The data hold about 400,000 distinct CDR3 sequences, with over 15% observed a single time. The sequencing input was PBMCs or a T cell subset sorted from them (not recorded which). These receptors were obtained from a man between 18 and 29 years old who had mild COVID-19 (a few samples of this study predate the infection). Cell type and time point are not known.

The chain links TRBV14 to TRBJ2-2; D gene uncertain. CDR3 length equals 14 residues. The ends were cut back, 1 base at V and 4 bases at J, with 7 bases in the middle. Germline V gene data show CDR1 as SGHDN and CDR2 as FVKESK. The CDR3 sequence is CASSQVMGTGELFF. DNA for the CDR3: TGTGCCAGCAGCCAAGTCATGGGCACCGGGGAGCTGTTTTTT.

The rearrangement links TRBV6-5 to TRBJ2-3; weak D call: TRBD2 (7 bases). The CDR3 sequence is 17 residues long. CDR1 is MNHEY, CDR2 SVGAGI, per germline. The V and J ends lost 0 bases and 4 bases respectively, with 17 bases between them. CDR3 DNA sequence: TGTGCCAGCAGTTACTCGCTTCGAGGGGGGGCCCCAGATACGCAGTATTTT. This encodes CASSYSLRGGAPDTQYF.

A few counts support this clonotype. The CDR3 protein is CASSQQGTYGYTF. Here the CDR3 DNA reads TGTGCCAGCAGCCAACAGGGGACTTATGGCTACACCTTC. J is TRBJ1-2 and V is TRBV5-5; 7 nucleotides align to TRBD1. From germline, CDR1 is SGHKS and CDR2 YYEKEE (reference sequence). This CDR3 is built from 13 residues. V lost 4 bases to trimming and J lost 5 bases; unmatched junction nucleotides: 5.

This clonotype showed up many times. The chain joins TRBV20-1 to TRBJ1-2, with TRBD1 as a possible D gene (6 bases). Germline V CDR1 and CDR2: DFQATT, SNEGSKA (reference sequence). This CDR3 is built from 14 residues. Trimming left V 0 bases short and J 7 bases short, with 15 bases between. The CDR3 reads CSARDRGGTVGYTF. The CDR3 DNA sequence: TGCAGTGCTAGAGATAGGGGGGGGACCGTTGGCTACACCTTC.

This clonotype was observed a few times. This chain connects TRBV6-5 to TRBJ2-7; 8 bases align to TRBD2. This CDR3 has 16 residues. CDR1 and CDR2 from the germline V gene are MNHEY and SVGAGI. The J segment lost 4 bases and the V segment lost 0 bases, leaving 8 bases of the junction unmatched. The CDR3 bases are TGTGCCAGCAGTTACTCTCCGGGACTAGGTCCGTACGAGCAGTACTTC. This translates into CASSYSPGLGPYEQYF.

A few counts support this clonotype. The V call is TRBV4-1, the J call TRBJ2-3, with no clear D. This CDR3 has 12 amino acids. V lost 4 bases, J lost 6 bases, and 8 bases lay in between. From germline, CDR1 is MGHRA and CDR2 YSYEKL. CDR3 sequence: CASSPNRDTQYF. The DNA for the CDR3 is TGCGCCAGCAGCCCGAACCGGGATACGCAGTATTTT.

This chain connects TRBV20-1 to TRBJ1-1; D gene ambiguous. Trimming took 2 bases from V and 0 from J, leaving 7 bases between them. CDR1 is DFQATT, CDR2 SNEGSKA, per germline (reference sequence). The CDR3 runs to 13 residues. The CDR3 is CSARSTMNTEAFF. CDR3 coding DNA: TGCAGTGCTAGAAGTACTATGAACACTGAAGCTTTCTTT.

This clonotype was counted only a few times. The V and J genes are TRBV6-2 or TRBV6-3 and TRBJ2-7; the D is unclear. The CDR3 runs to 14 residues. V dropped 4 bases and J dropped 3 bases, with 13 bases sitting between them. Germline lookup yields CDR1 MNHEY and CDR2 SVGEGT. CDR3 loop: CASSFFPGRYEQYV. The CDR3 DNA reads as TGTGCCAGCAGTTTTTTCCCGGGCCGCTACGAGCAGTACGTC.

The rearrangement uses TRBV7-9 and TRBJ2-1, with D possibly matching TRBD2 (5 bases). Germline V CDR1 and CDR2: SEHNR, FQNEAQ (reference sequence). Trimming cost V 4 bases and J 10 bases, with 14 bases left between them. The CDR3 is 13 amino acids. This CDR3 reads CASSSPLGAEQFF. The CDR3 DNA is TGTGCCAGCAGCTCCCCTTTGGGAGCGGAGCAGTTCTTC.

CDR3 amino acids: CASSYSGATNTEAFF. The CDR3 nucleotides are TGTGCCAGCAGTTACTCAGGGGCTACGAACACTGAAGCTTTCTTT. This sequence joins TRBV6-5 and TRBJ1-1; tentative D call: TRBD1 (5 bases). The V and J ends lost 0 bases and 1 base respectively, with 9 bases between them. The CDR3 is 15 residues long. CDR1 is MNHEY and CDR2 is SVGAGI in the germline V gene.

This clonotype appeared a few times. The chain has TRBV4-2 and TRBJ2-7; 10 nucleotides line up with TRBD2. The CDR3 covers 16 residues. Germline loops: CDR1 LGHNA, CDR2 YNFKEQ. V lost 4 bases, J lost 1 base, and 7 bases stayed unmatched. In DNA, the CDR3 is TGTGCCAGCAGCCGGGACAGCGGGGGGGCGTCCTACGAGCAGTACTTC. Its translation: CASSRDSGGASYEQYF.